This TCR beta chain was captured by sequencing in a study of T cell changes during pregnancy in multiple sclerosis. Here immunoSEQ multiplex PCR was the method, and the copy in TCRdb shows in-frame clones only, minus some. The profile shows more than 50,000 clones, about 90% of them singletons. V lost 0 bases and J lost 8; bases outside the gene matches: 5. From germline, CDR1 is SQVTM and CDR2 ANQGSEA. The CDR3 has 13 amino acids. This clonotype was sampled from a female donor in good health, enrolled as a control in a pregnancy study. The sequencing here drew on CD4+ T cells from peripheral blood mononuclear cells, taken after pregnancy. The V gene is TRBV29-1, the J gene TRBJ1-2, with 8 bases matching TRBD1. Written as DNA, the CDR3 is TGCAGCGTTGAAGATCGGACAGGGCACGGCTACACCTTC. Translation gives CSVEDRTGHGYTF. The full variable domain, in which reference TRBV29-1 and TRBJ1-2 provide the parts outside the CDR3, is SAVISQKPSRDICQRGTSLTIQCQVDSQVTMMFWYRQQPGQSLTLIATANQGSEATYESGFVIDKFPISRPNLTFSTLTVSNMSPEDSSIYLCSVEDRTGHGYTFGSGTRLTVV.